This TCR beta chain was recorded in a study of human T cells and chemical hapten exposure. Time point given: patch test 3, about 24 weeks after DPC sensitization. The treatment denotes: therapeutic diphenylcyclopropenone sensitization with weekly scalp DPC. The CDR3 spans 17 residues. With 5 bases removed from V and 3 bases from J, the gap between germline ends came to 22 bases. Germline CDR1 reads MNHEY; CDR2 reads SMNVEV (reference sequence). TCRdb passed the RACE reads through MiXCR, listing each CDR3 protein once. The table has roughly 100,000 distinct CDR3 sequences, under 35% seen once. Only a few counts were recorded for this clonotype.

This chain uses TRBV27 with TRBJ2-5; a weak D match, TRBD2 (6 bases). Source: whole blood, taken in connection with sensitization to the hapten diphenylcyclopropenone (DPC). The TCR comes from a man aged 35-49 years with alopecia areata. Some clones in this sample may be carry-over from other donors' samples. CDR3 sequence (DNA): TGTGCCAGCAGTCCGATCGGGGGTACTGCTCGGGAAGAGACCCAGTACTTC. Protein: CASSPIGGTAREETQYF.